Following are 13 T cell receptor beta chains from one sample sequenced in a study of vaccination effects on CD4 cells after COVID-19. Antigens for these TCRs are unknown. Antigen-specific CD4+ T cell clonotypes were called by their expansion after viral peptide-pool culture in ViraFEST. CD4+ T cell isolation took place after 10 days of culture. Negative nucleocapsid antibody tests before and after vaccination confirmed no previous SARS-CoV-2 infection. The protocol was immunoSEQ multiplex PCR, while the TCRdb copy is restricted to in-frame clones and leaves out a portion. The sample lists roughly 20,000 clones; about 69% were seen once. The material was CD4+ T cells from PBMCs cultured with HCoV-NL63 spike peptides, obtained before COVID-19 vaccination. Receptors originate from a human donor who received a COVID-19 vaccine.

This clone was picked up a small number of times. The chain combines TRBV6-1 with TRBJ1-2; D unresolved. This CDR3 spans 13 amino acids. Germline-derived CDR1 and CDR2 are MNHNS and SASEGT. Trimming removed 3 bases at V and 4 bases at J, with 9 bases between. CDR3 DNA sequence: TGTGCCAGCAGTGAGTCCGGGCTCTATGGCTACACCTTC. Its translation: CASSESGLYGYTF.

The CDR3 region is CASSYSGNTIYF. CDR3 DNA: TGTGCCAGCAGTTACTCGGGAAACACCATATATTTT. The rearrangement links TRBV6-6 to TRBJ1-3; D remains unclear. Deletions cut 0 bases from V and 4 bases from J, with 1 base between. Germline V gene lookup returns CDR1 MNHNY and CDR2 SVGAGI (reference sequence). This CDR3 comprises 12 residues.

In this sample, this clone turned up a few times. This chain joins TRBV7-2 and TRBJ2-2, with unresolved D. V lost 1 base to trimming and J lost 8 bases, with 2 bases between them. The CDR3 covers 11 residues. Per germline, CDR1 SGHTA and CDR2 FQGNSA. The CDR3 DNA reads TGTGCCAGCAGCTTAGAAGGGGAGCTGTTTTTT. Translated, it gives CASSLEGELFF. Together with reference TRBV7-2 and TRBJ2-2, the CDR3 gives the full variable domain: GAGVSQSPSNKVTEKGKDVELRCDPISGHTALYWYRQSLGQGLEFLIYFQGNSAPDKSGLPSDRFSAERTGGSVSTLTIQRTQQEDSAVYLCASSLEGELFFGEGSRLTVL.

This clone appeared a few times. The J gene is TRBJ1-1, the V gene TRBV18; 8 positions agree with TRBD1. The ends lost 3 bases at V and 11 bases at J; junction bases unmatched: 2. The CDR3 spans 11 residues. CDR1 and CDR2 from the germline V gene are KGHSH and LQKENI. In DNA, the CDR3 is TGTGCCAGCTCACCGGACAGGGATGCTTTCTTT. Translated, it gives CASSPDRDAFF.

The V gene is TRBV6-1, the J gene TRBJ1-2; no clear D. This CDR3 spans 14 amino acids. Trimming pared 2 bases from V and 1 base from J, leaving 8 bases between. Germline V gene sequence: CDR1 MNHNS, CDR2 SASEGT. CDR3 protein: CASSEWADNYGYTF. CDR3 DNA sequence: TGTGCCAGCAGTGAATGGGCAGATAACTATGGCTACACCTTC.

This sequence joins TRBV19 and TRBJ1-2; the match to TRBD1 covers 10 bases. Unmatched junction bases numbered 3, after V lost 4 bases and J lost 4 bases. Germline V CDR1 and CDR2: LNHDA, SQIVND (reference sequence). The CDR3 covers 14 residues. The CDR3 DNA reads as TGTGCCAGTAGTACGACAGGGGGCGGCTATGGCTACACCTTC. Protein product: CASSTTGGGYGYTF.

This chain joins TRBV9 and TRBJ2-3; D is undetermined. The V gene lost 0 bases and the J gene lost 3 bases, with 11 bases spanning the gap. Germline V CDR1 and CDR2: SGDLS, YYNGEE. The CDR3 has 15 amino acids. The CDR3 region is CASSVGATKTDTQYF. Written as DNA, the CDR3 is TGTGCCAGCAGCGTAGGTGCAACTAAGACAGATACGCAGTATTTT.

The sample holds a few counts of this clone. The chain couples TRBV4-2 to TRBJ1-2; a possible D gene is TRBD1 (5 bases). CDR3 size: 16 residues. V lost 3 bases and J lost 3, with 17 bases in between. The germline gives CDR1 LGHNA, CDR2 YNFKEQ. CDR3 DNA: TGTGCCAGCAGCCAGAACACCGGGGCGCGAGACTATGGCTACACCTTC. Its translation is CASSQNTGARDYGYTF.

Sample share makes this clone medium-sized. The chain combines TRBV7-8 with TRBJ2-7; tentative D call: TRBD2 (7 bases). CDR3 length equals 15 residues. CDR1 is SGHVS, CDR2 FQNEAQ, per germline. V was pared by 5 bases and J by 2 bases, with 16 bases between. The CDR3 DNA reads TGTGCCAGCAGCCCTACTGGGGGGGCAACCTACGAGCAGTACTTC. This codes for CASSPTGGATYEQYF.

The genes are TRBV3-1 (or the pseudogene TRBV3-2) and TRBJ2-3; the D is unclear. CDR3 size: 12 residues. Germline lookup yields CDR1 LGHDT and CDR2 YNNKEL (reference sequence). The V and J ends lost 4 bases and 2 bases respectively, with 4 bases between them. This chain's CDR3 is CASSRDTDTQYF. CDR3 sequence (DNA): TGTGCCAGCAGCCGAGACACAGATACGCAGTATTTT.

About this clone: A junction end diverges from the germline sequence, so it may reflect a read error. The genes are TRBV7-7 and TRBJ2-5; the match to TRBD2 covers 9 bases. The CDR3 loop spans 16 amino acids. Germline V gene data show CDR1 as SSHAT and CDR2 as FNYEAQ (reference sequence). CDR3 DNA: TGTGCTAGCAGCTCCACCGGGCTAGCGGGGAAAGAGACCCAGTACTTC. It codes for CASSSTGLAGKETQYF. Looking up the rest from reference TRBV7-7 and TRBJ2-5 gives the full variable domain: GAGVSQSPRYKVTKRGQDVTLRCDPISSHATLYWYQQALGQGPEFLTYFNYEAQPDKSGLPSDRFSAERPEGSISTLTIQRTEQRDSAMYRCASSSTGLAGKETQYFGPGTRLLVL.

This rearrangement joins TRBV19 to TRBJ2-5; the match to TRBD2 covers 12 bases. With 4 bases clipped from V and 2 bases from J, the junction kept 11 bases outside the gene matches. The CDR3 is 18 amino acids. Germline CDR1 reads LNHDA; CDR2 reads SQIVND (reference sequence). The CDR3 protein is CASSTAGPGLAGQETQYF. For the CDR3, the DNA is TGTGCCAGTAGTACTGCGGGCCCAGGACTAGCGGGGCAAGAGACCCAGTACTTC.

This chain joins TRBV28 and TRBJ2-7; no reliable D call. Germline V lookup: CDR1 MDHEN, CDR2 SYDVKM. The CDR3 runs to 10 residues. V lost 4 bases and J lost 6, with 4 bases in between. The CDR3 DNA follows: TGTGCCAGCAGTTCCCGCGAGCAGTACTTC. It translates to CASSSREQYF. The full variable domain, rest sourced from reference TRBV28 and TRBJ2-7, is DVKVTQSSRYLVKRTGEKVFLECVQDMDHENMFWYRQDPGLGLRLIYFSYDVKMKEKGDIPEGYSVSREKKERFSLILESASTNQTSMYLCASSSREQYFGPGTRLTVT.